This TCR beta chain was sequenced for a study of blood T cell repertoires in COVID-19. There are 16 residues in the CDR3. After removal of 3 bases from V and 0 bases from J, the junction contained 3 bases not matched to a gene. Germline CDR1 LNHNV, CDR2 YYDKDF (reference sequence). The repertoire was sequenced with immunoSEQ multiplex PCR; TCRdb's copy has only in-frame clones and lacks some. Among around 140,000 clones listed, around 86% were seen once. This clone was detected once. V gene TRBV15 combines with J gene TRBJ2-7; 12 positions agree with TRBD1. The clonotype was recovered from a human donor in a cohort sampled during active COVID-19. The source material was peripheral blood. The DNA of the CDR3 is TGTGCCACCAGCAGGGGACAGGGGGCAGTCTCCTACGAGCAGTACTTC. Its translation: CATSRGQGAVSYEQYF.